These T cell receptor beta chains were read from a single sample in a study of spatial heterogeneity in lung cancer. In TCRdb, the 5' RACE reads were re-called with MiXCR into one record per CDR3 protein. The data show about 70,000 distinct CDR3 sequences, roughly 9% seen once. The sequenced sample was PBMCs, obtained at follow-up. The source is a female donor with early-stage non-small cell lung cancer. Both conserved end residues are part of each CDR3. The order of the fields is D gene, V gene, J gene, clone size, CDR3 protein, CDR3 DNA. The D gene is left open where the match is weak. A clone size is listed for some rows: how often the clone was seen (once, few, many), or a class if it is expanded.

NA	TRBV29-1	TRBJ2-7	few	CSVESHGSSYEQYF	TGCAGCGTTGAATCCCACGGCAGCTCCTACGAGCAGTACTTC
TRBD2	TRBV4-1	TRBJ2-7	few	CASSQRELREQYF	TGCGCCAGCAGCCAGCGGGAGTTGAGGGAGCAGTACTTC
NA	TRBV18	TRBJ2-2	few	CASSPPGGELFF	TGTGCCAGCTCACCACCGGGCGGGGAGCTGTTTTTT
NA	TRBV6-5	TRBJ2-5	few	CASSYRGAGEETQYF	TGTGCCAGCAGTTACCGCGGTGCAGGGGAAGAGACCCAGTACTTC
NA	TRBV5-5	TRBJ2-7	NA	CASSSGQYYEQYF	TGTGCCAGCAGCTCAGGACAGTACTACGAGCAGTACTTC
NA	TRBV28	TRBJ1-5	many	CASSFVQPQHF	TGTGCCAGCAGTTTCGTTCAGCCCCAGCATTTT
NA	TRBV20-1	TRBJ2-1	NA	CSAPQSRFVYNEQFF	TGCAGTGCCCCCCAAAGTCGTTTCGTCTACAATGAGCAGTTCTTC
TRBD2	TRBV5-6	TRBJ2-3	NA	CASSLAVQGTDTQYF	TGTGCCAGCAGCCTAGCGGTCCAGGGAACAGATACGCAGTATTTT
TRBD2	TRBV6-2/TRBV6-3	TRBJ2-5	many	CASSPTGTRRVTQYF	TGTGCCAGCAGTCCCACCGGGACTAGAAGGGTGACCCAGTACTTC
NA	TRBV7-9	TRBJ2-6	many	CATEGGTSGANVLTF	TGTGCCACAGAGGGTGGGACCTCTGGGGCCAACGTCCTGACTTTC
NA	TRBV10-3	TRBJ2-3	many	CAISESGGSTDTQYF	TGTGCCATCAGTGAGTCCGGCGGGAGCACAGATACGCAGTATTTT
TRBD1	TRBV5-1	TRBJ2-2	many	CASSPRQGAGELFF	TGCGCCAGCAGCCCCCGACAGGGGGCCGGGGAGCTGTTTTTT
TRBD2	TRBV5-6	TRBJ2-7	many	CASSLWAGGEQYF	TGTGCCAGCAGCTTGTGGGCGGGGGGAGAGCAGTACTTC
TRBD2	TRBV20-1	TRBJ2-4	few	CSARGGASGPQNIQYF	TGCAGTGCCCGGGGGGGGGCTAGCGGCCCTCAAAACATTCAGTACTTC